This T cell receptor (beta chain) was sequenced in a study of shared clonotypes between healthy human individuals (dated by TCRdb to the early 2020s). For the study in its entirety: A couple of women and three men aged 18 to 49 years were included in the cohort. For each donor, CD4 naive and CD4 memory were each run on three plates, CD8 naive on two plates, and CD8 memory on one plate. Blood TCR repertoires of about five healthy adults were deeply sequenced to estimate repertoire size and the extent of clonotype sharing between individuals. To increase sequencing depth and limit assay-specific biases, TCR repertoire library preparation and sequencing were carried out by different laboratories using diverse techniques. Each donor's leukapheresis produced roughly between about 0.85 and 10 billion PBMCs.

The germline ends are 12 bases apart after V is trimmed by 0 bases and J by 3 bases. From its cysteine to its phenylalanine, the CDR3 spans 16 amino acids. Kept here is only the CDR3 DNA, which spans 48 bases and is read in frame from base 1. As encoded in the germline V gene (reference sequence), CDR1 is SGHNT while CDR2 is YYREEE. Broader findings and caveats from the paper: The small number of donors limited the genetic and exposure-history diversity represented. Naive subsets generally had larger estimated clonotype richness than memory subsets did. Sampling was restricted to blood, and TCR repertoires in tissue are likely to differ from TCR repertoires in blood. Rarefaction of sorted-subset datasets indicated incomplete sequencing despite the large sequencing depth. Clonotypes shared by all four sorted-subset donors showed higher generation probabilities than non-shared clonotypes. Sharing across a few donors was observed for around 4.8% of naive CD4, 3.5% of naive CD8, about 2.5% of memory CD4, and around 0.42% of memory CD8 clonotypes. Pairwise subsampling indicated that sequencing depth was expected to affect the degree of clonotype sharing among donors.

A note on this clone: Its antigen is still unknown. Within one base of it there is no much larger clone, and no base qualities were kept.

Healthy HIV-negative adults with no recently reported acute infections or vaccinations were included as donors. Every donor was a Caucasian adult living in Nashville, Tennessee, USA. CD4+ T cells were enriched by magnetic negative selection, after which naive cells were positively selected on CD45RA and the negative fraction was taken as the memory subset. Blood was obtained by leukapheresis, after which PBMCs were separated by Ficoll-Histopaque density gradient centrifugation and cryopreserved in liquid nitrogen vapor phase. Analytical flow cytometry was used to check the purity and quantity of each magnetically sorted T cell population. Genomic DNA was isolated from every sorted fraction and measured by UV absorbance on a Nanodrop 2000c. TCR CDR3 regions were amplified from genomic DNA by multiplex PCR using the deep immunoSEQ assay. Genomic DNA extracted from each cell subset was distributed evenly over all wells of several immunoSEQ 96-well plates, and each plate served as one replicate. For sorted subsets, 150 to 250 ng genomic DNA, equal to approximately 30,000 T cell genomes, was loaded into each replicate PCR. Purified libraries were quantified with a Qubit 3.0 fluorometer, sized on a Bioanalyzer 2100, and re-quantified with the KAPA Library Quantification kit. Every immunoSEQ 96-well plate was sequenced on a separate single-read 150-cycle Illumina NextSeq 550 flow cell. The paper's processing steps were these. Because only junctional sequences without quality scores were contained in the immunoSEQ output, filtering matching that applied to full-length reads could not be performed. Sequences were annotated with PyIR, a Python wrapper for IgBLAST v1.9, using IMGT germline references to assign V/J genes and CDR3. Reads were filtered out if the reads had weak V/J assignments (E-value above 1e-6), no CDR3, stop codons, out-of-frame junctions, or ambiguous translated residues. V3J clonotypes were defined as sequences sharing the same inferred V gene, J gene, and CDR3 amino acid sequence. Percentage overlap between repertoires was computed as shared unique clonotypes divided by the size of the smaller repertoire. Repertoire richness was assessed with RTK rarefaction, the Chao1 estimator, and Recon v2.1 estimates of unobserved clonotypes. Generation probabilities were computed with OLGA for all TCRbeta clonotypes obtained by the gDNA method from a handful of donors. TCRdb holds this immuneACCESS table with in-frame rearrangements only. Some clones are missing; in checked studies, unresolved V genes explain under half, and the rest has no known cause. The V and J calls and clone size were taken over from that table, and D and trimming were inferred from the DNA. This sample lists hundreds of thousands of clones; more than 70% were detected once. The top ten hold under 2% of the sample.

The source is a woman aged 30 to 39 in good health. This chain is built from TRBV5-4 and TRBJ2-2; the D region possibly corresponds to TRBD1 (7 bases align). The sequencing sample was made of memory CD4+ T cells sorted from blood. The label giving this sample's cell subset or site can be read as: CD45RA-negative fraction. CDR3 sequence: CASSLAQGGYTGELFF. At the DNA level, the sequence is TGTGCCAGCAGCTTGGCCCAGGGGGGATACACCGGGGAGCTGTTTTTT.